These 28 T cell receptor beta chains were sequenced from one sample in a study of blood T cell dynamics during melanoma immunotherapy. Clones were sequenced by immunoSEQ multiplex PCR, and TCRdb holds only the in-frame ones, with some missing. The sample yields approximately 9,500 clones, over 75% seen once. Time point of the sample: pre-treatment baseline. Material: blood, obtained from a patient treated with checkpoint blockade. These receptors originate from a human donor with melanoma.

The V call is TRBV9, the J call TRBJ1-2; D is unresolved. Per the germline V gene, CDR1 is SGDLS and CDR2 is YYNGEE. The CDR3 covers 13 residues. The ends were cut back, 3 bases at V and 4 bases at J, with 10 bases in the middle. CDR3 protein: CASSGAQSYGYTF. The CDR3 nucleotides read TGTGCCAGCAGCGGGGCACAGAGCTATGGCTACACCTTC.

The DNA of the CDR3 is TGTGCCAGCAGTATACGGGCCCCAGGCGAAAAACTGTTTTTT. Amino acid sequence: CASSIRAPGEKLFF. J is TRBJ1-4 and V is TRBV28; D is undetermined. CDR1 and CDR2 from the germline V gene are MDHEN and SYDVKM. This CDR3 is built from 14 residues. V dropped 5 bases and J dropped 8 bases, with 15 bases sitting between them.

This clone was seen more than once but under ten times. V and J are TRBV11-3 and TRBJ2-3; D tentatively reads TRBD1 or TRBD2 (5 bases each). Germline V gene data show CDR1 as SGHNT and CDR2 as YENEEA. V was clipped by 5 bases and J by 2 bases, with 8 bases between them. This CDR3 comprises 13 residues. CDR3 in DNA: TGTGCCAGCAGCGACGGGACCACAGATACGCAGTATTTT. It codes for CASSDGTTDTQYF.

This clone was observed a few times. V and J are TRBV14 and TRBJ2-3; D call uncertain. The CDR3 covers 15 residues. V was shortened by 4 bases and J by 0 bases, with 11 bases between the two germline ends. Germline CDR1 SGHDN, CDR2 FVKESK. The CDR3 spells CASSPLWGSTDTQYF. DNA for the CDR3: TGTGCCAGCAGCCCCCTGTGGGGAAGCACAGATACGCAGTATTTT.

The V and J genes are TRBV7-2 and TRBJ2-5; 11 nucleotides agree with TRBD2. The end of the DNA fits TRBJ2-7 better, so the J call may be wrong. Germline values: CDR1 SGHTA, CDR2 FQGNSA. The CDR3 has 16 residues. CDR3 in DNA: TGTGCCAGCAGCTCCGGGACTAGCGGACCTCCATACGAGCAGTACTTC. As protein: CASSSGTSGPPYEQYF.

This chain links TRBV4-3 with TRBJ1-6; 7 positions agree with TRBD1. Germline loops: CDR1 LGHNA, CDR2 YSLEER. The CDR3 extends over 16 amino acids. Trimming removed 0 bases from V and 7 bases from J; junction bases left unmatched: 6. DNA for the CDR3: TGCGCCAGCAGCCAAGACAGGGGGGCTCAAAATTCACCCCTCCACTTT. Amino acids: CASSQDRGAQNSPLHF.

The chain uses TRBV2 and TRBJ2-1, with TRBD2 as a possible D gene (5 bases). The V gene's germline CDR1 is SNHLY and CDR2 FYNNEI. The ends were cut back, 4 bases at V and 0 bases at J, with 7 bases in the middle. CDR3 length: 14 amino acids. The CDR3 region has the DNA TGTGCCAGCAGTGTAGCGTCCTCCTACAATGAGCAGTTCTTC. Translation gives CASSVASSYNEQFF.

This rearrangement joins TRBV7-2 to TRBJ2-7; the D is unclear. Germline CDR1 is SGHTA and CDR2 is FQGNSA. This CDR3 comprises 16 residues. V lost 3 bases and J lost 0, with 15 bases in between. The CDR3 bases are TGTGCCAGCAGCTTGACCTGGGATAGGAGCTCCTACGAGCAGTACTTC. Translating it yields CASSLTWDRSSYEQYF.

This chain joins TRBV28 and TRBJ2-1, with a weak D call TRBD2 (6 bases). Germline CDR1 reads MDHEN; CDR2 reads SYDVKM. V lost 6 bases to trimming and J lost 3 bases, with 12 bases between them. The CDR3 is 14 amino acids. Here the CDR3 reads CASSPLTSYNEQFF. In DNA form, the CDR3 reads TGTGCCAGCAGCCCCTTGACTAGCTACAATGAGCAGTTCTTC.

A single count supports this clone. This chain connects TRBV6-6 to TRBJ2-5; 8 nucleotides align to TRBD2. V was clipped by 0 bases and J by 5 bases; unmatched bases: 8. CDR1 and CDR2 (germline): MNHNY, SVGAGI (reference sequence). The CDR3 consists of 16 residues. The DNA of the CDR3 is TGTGCCAGCAGTTACTCGGGGACTAGGGGGAGGGAGACCCAGTACTTC. As protein: CASSYSGTRGRETQYF.

The chain has TRBV7-3 and TRBJ1-5; 7 positions agree with TRBD1. The CDR3 consists of 17 residues. Looked up from germline, CDR1 is SGHTA and CDR2 is FQGTGA. After removal of 3 bases from V and 15 bases from J, the junction contained 23 bases not matched to a gene. The CDR3 sequence: CASSFPRAGPRQGLRHF. Written as DNA, the CDR3 is TGTGCCAGCAGCTTCCCCCGCGCAGGACCGAGACAGGGACTTAGGCATTTT.

This clone was seen only once. The chain has TRBV5-6 and TRBJ2-7, with 8 bases lining up with TRBD2. The CDR3 is 15 amino acids. The V segment lost 3 bases and the J segment 3 bases; nucleotides outside the gene matches: 8. The V gene's germline CDR1 is SGHDT and CDR2 YYEEEE. CDR3 nucleotides: TGTGCCAGCAGCTCCTTACTAGCGGAGTACTACGAGCAGTACTTC. Its translation: CASSSLLAEYYEQYF.

This clone was detected once. The V gene is TRBV9, the J gene TRBJ2-5, with no clear D. Looked up from germline, CDR1 is SGDLS and CDR2 is YYNGEE. The CDR3 sequence is 15 residues long. Trimming shortened V by 0 bases and J by 5 bases, and 14 bases separated the two germline ends. CDR3 nucleotide sequence: TGTGCCAGCAGCGTAGACCCGTTGGGTATGGAGACCCAGTACTTC. It specifies CASSVDPLGMETQYF.

The rearrangement joins TRBV27 to TRBJ1-2; TRBD1 aligns across 9 bases. Germline V gene lookup returns CDR1 MNHEY and CDR2 SMNVEV (reference sequence). This CDR3 has 13 amino acids. With 6 bases clipped from V and 6 bases from J, the junction kept 5 bases outside the gene matches. DNA of the CDR3: TGTGCCAGCAGCACCGGGACAGGGAATGGCTACACCTTC. This encodes CASSTGTGNGYTF.

This chain uses TRBV30 with TRBJ1-2, with D tentatively TRBD1 (5 bases). V was pared by 2 bases and J by 4 bases, with 8 bases between. CDR1 is GTSNPN, CDR2 SVGIG, per germline (reference sequence). The CDR3 runs 12 residues. The CDR3 DNA reads TGTGCCTGGAGTACAGGATCCTATGGCTACACCTTC. The encoded protein is CAWSTGSYGYTF.

The chain links TRBV4-2 to TRBJ2-3; 8 bases are shared with TRBD2. This CDR3 comprises 15 residues. V gave up 1 base and J gave up 0 bases; unmatched junction bases: 0. In germline, CDR1 is LGHNA, CDR2 YNFKEQ. This CDR3 is CASSQVAGSTDTQYF. In DNA form, the CDR3 reads TGTGCCAGCAGCCAAGTAGCGGGAAGCACAGATACGCAGTATTTT.

The rearrangement joins TRBV27 to TRBJ1-5; D possibly corresponds to TRBD1 (5 bases). This CDR3 contains 16 residues. Germline V gene lookup returns CDR1 MNHEY and CDR2 SMNVEV (reference sequence). V was cut by 1 base and J by 1 base, with 11 bases left in between. DNA for the CDR3: TGTGCCAGCAGTTTATATAGCGGGGGGAGCAATCAGCCCCAGCATTTT. It specifies CASSLYSGGSNQPQHF.

This chain connects TRBV6-1 to TRBJ1-2; possible D gene TRBD1, 6 bases. Per the germline V gene, CDR1 is MNHNS and CDR2 is SASEGT. Trimming took 3 bases from V and 8 from J, leaving 13 bases between them. The CDR3 contains 13 residues. Written as DNA, the CDR3 is TGTGCCAGCAGTGAGGGGGGCCGTAGGGGCTACACCTTC. Translating it yields CASSEGGRRGYTF.

The chain employs TRBV2 and TRBJ2-3; unclear D gene. The CDR3 extends over 14 amino acids. V lost 1 base and J 5 bases, leaving 10 bases between the germline ends. CDR1 and CDR2 from the germline V gene are SNHLY and FYNNEI. Written as DNA, the CDR3 is TGTGCCAGCAGTGAAGGGGAATGGGGAGATACGCAGTATTTT. Translating it yields CASSEGEWGDTQYF.

The chain uses TRBV30 and TRBJ2-1; D gene unclear. This CDR3 is built from 11 residues. Trimming removed 2 bases at V and 9 bases at J, with 8 bases between. Germline-derived CDR1 and CDR2 are GTSNPN and SVGIG (reference sequence). DNA of the CDR3: TGTGCCTGGAGTAAGCAGTTTGAGCAGTTCTTC. It yields the protein CAWSKQFEQFF.

The chain carries TRBV4-3 and TRBJ2-7; possible D gene TRBD1, 6 bases. With 0 bases removed from V and 6 bases from J, the gap between germline ends came to 15 bases. Germline V gene lookup returns CDR1 LGHNA and CDR2 YSLEER. The CDR3 sequence is 15 residues long. DNA for the CDR3: TGCGCCAGCAGCCAAGATATACAGGGCAACGGCGAGCAGTACTTC. This encodes CASSQDIQGNGEQYF.

The gene calls are TRBV2 and TRBJ1-6; 7 bases align to TRBD1. CDR1 SNHLY and CDR2 FYNNEI come from the germline V gene. The CDR3 loop spans 15 amino acids. With V trimmed by 6 bases and J by 5 bases, 7 bases remained unmatched. The CDR3 loop is CASSIRDSDNSPLHF. The DNA for the CDR3 is TGTGCCAGCAGCATCCGGGACAGCGATAATTCACCCCTCCACTTT. The variable domain in full, completed from reference TRBV2 and TRBJ1-6, reads EPEVTQTPSHQVTQMGQEVILRCVPISNHLYFYWYRQILGQKVEFLVSFYNNEISEKSEIFDDQFSVERPDGSNFTLKIRSTKLEDSAMYFCASSIRDSDNSPLHFGNGTRLTVT.

CDR3 in amino acids: CASSPAQGATEAFF. DNA of the CDR3: TGTGCCAGCTCACCAGCACAGGGGGCCACTGAAGCTTTCTTT. The V and J genes are TRBV18 and TRBJ1-1; TRBD1 aligns across 9 bases. In germline, CDR1 is KGHSH, CDR2 LQKENI. J lost 4 bases, V lost 2 bases, and 2 bases had no gene match. This CDR3 comprises 14 residues.

This chain links TRBV18 with TRBJ2-5, with 7 bases fitting TRBD2. Germline V lookup: CDR1 KGHSH, CDR2 LQKENI. Trimming took 0 bases from V and 1 from J; bases not matched to a gene: 5. This CDR3 region has 16 residues. CDR3 sequence reads: CASSPPMSGVQETQYF. CDR3 DNA: TGTGCCAGCTCACCACCTATGAGCGGGGTCCAAGAGACCCAGTACTTC.

The chain carries TRBV11-2 and TRBJ2-3, with D hard to call. Trimming cost V 5 bases and J 0 bases, with 9 bases left between them. This CDR3 contains 14 residues. Germline loops: CDR1 SGHAT, CDR2 FQNNGV. CDR3 region: CASSLIGSTDTQYF. DNA for the CDR3: TGTGCCAGCAGCCTCATAGGCAGCACAGATACGCAGTATTTT.

The V call is TRBV7-9, the J call TRBJ1-2; D unresolved. The CDR3 spans 12 residues. Trimming shortened V by 5 bases and J by 8 bases, and 12 bases separated the two germline ends. Germline CDR1 and CDR2: SEHNR and FQNEAQ (reference sequence). The CDR3 DNA follows: TGTGCCAGCAGCCCAGGAGGGCTCGGCTACACCTTC. Translating it yields CASSPGGLGYTF.

The V call is TRBV18, the J call TRBJ1-1, with 9 bases that match TRBD1. Per the germline V gene, CDR1 is KGHSH and CDR2 is LQKENI. The junction had 10 bases not matched to a gene; V was cut back by 0 bases and J by 5 bases. The CDR3 has 17 residues. CDR3 nucleotides: TGTGCCAGCTCACCACCGGGGACAGGGACTGTTGCGACTGAAGCTTTCTTT. Protein product: CASSPPGTGTVATEAFF.

The V and J genes are TRBV18 and TRBJ2-3, with TRBD2 identical over 7 bases. The CDR3 loop spans 15 amino acids. The V gene end was trimmed by 1 base and the J gene end by 3 bases; junction bases not matched to a gene: 4. Germline-derived CDR1 and CDR2 are KGHSH and LQKENI. The CDR3 region is CASSPRASGTDTQYF. For the CDR3, the DNA is TGTGCCAGCTCACCACGGGCTAGCGGAACAGATACGCAGTATTTT.